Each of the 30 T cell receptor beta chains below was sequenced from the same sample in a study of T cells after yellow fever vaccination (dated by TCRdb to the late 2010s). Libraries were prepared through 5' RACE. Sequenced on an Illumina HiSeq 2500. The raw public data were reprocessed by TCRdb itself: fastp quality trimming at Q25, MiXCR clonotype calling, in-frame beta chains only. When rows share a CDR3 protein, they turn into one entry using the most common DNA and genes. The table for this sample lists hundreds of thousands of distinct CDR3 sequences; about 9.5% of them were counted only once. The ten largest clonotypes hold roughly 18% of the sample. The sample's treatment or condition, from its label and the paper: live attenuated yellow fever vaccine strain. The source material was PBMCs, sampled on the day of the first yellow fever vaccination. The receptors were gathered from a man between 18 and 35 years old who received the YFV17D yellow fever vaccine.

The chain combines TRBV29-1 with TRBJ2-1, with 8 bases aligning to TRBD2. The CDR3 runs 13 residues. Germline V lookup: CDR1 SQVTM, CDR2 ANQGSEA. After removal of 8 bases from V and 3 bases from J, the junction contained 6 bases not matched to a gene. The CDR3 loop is CSSVGLGYNEQFF. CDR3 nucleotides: TGCAGCTCTGTGGGACTAGGCTACAATGAGCAGTTCTTC.

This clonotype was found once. The CDR3 region is CAISEIVGTGYSNQPQHF. CDR3 DNA: TGTGCCATCAGCGAGATTGTTGGGACAGGGTATAGCAATCAGCCCCAGCATTTT. This chain links TRBV2 with TRBJ1-5; 9 nucleotides agree with TRBD1. Germline CDR1 and CDR2: SNHLY and FYNNEI. J was trimmed by 0 bases and V by 10 bases; bases with no gene match: 16. CDR3 length equals 18 residues.

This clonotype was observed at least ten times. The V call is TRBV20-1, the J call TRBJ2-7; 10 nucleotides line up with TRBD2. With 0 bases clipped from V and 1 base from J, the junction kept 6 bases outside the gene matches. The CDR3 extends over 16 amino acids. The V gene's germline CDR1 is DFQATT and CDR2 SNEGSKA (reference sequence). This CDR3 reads CSARDVLAGMSYEQYF. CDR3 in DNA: TGCAGTGCTAGAGATGTACTAGCGGGGATGTCCTACGAGCAGTACTTC.

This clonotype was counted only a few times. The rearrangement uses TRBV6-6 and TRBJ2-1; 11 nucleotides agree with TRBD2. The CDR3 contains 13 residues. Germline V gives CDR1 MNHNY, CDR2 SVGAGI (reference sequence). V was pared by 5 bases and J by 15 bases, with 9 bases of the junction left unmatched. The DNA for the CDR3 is TGTGCCAGCAGTAAACAACGACTAGCGGGGAGGTTCTTC. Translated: CASSKQRLAGRFF.

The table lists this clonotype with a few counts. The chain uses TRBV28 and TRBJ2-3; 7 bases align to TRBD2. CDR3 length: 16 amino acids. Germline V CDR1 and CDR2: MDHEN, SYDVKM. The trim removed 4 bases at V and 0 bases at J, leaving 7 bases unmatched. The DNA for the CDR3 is TGTGCCAGCAGTTCACCGGGGGGTCTTAGCACAGATACGCAGTATTTT. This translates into CASSSPGGLSTDTQYF.

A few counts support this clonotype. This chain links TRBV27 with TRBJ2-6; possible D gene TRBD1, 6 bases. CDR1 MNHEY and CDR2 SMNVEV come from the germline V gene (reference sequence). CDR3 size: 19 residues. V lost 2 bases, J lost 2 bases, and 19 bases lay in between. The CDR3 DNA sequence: TGTGCCAGCAGTTTAAAAGTCAGGGGAGCTTGGACTGGGGCCAACGTCCTGACTTTC. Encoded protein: CASSLKVRGAWTGANVLTF.

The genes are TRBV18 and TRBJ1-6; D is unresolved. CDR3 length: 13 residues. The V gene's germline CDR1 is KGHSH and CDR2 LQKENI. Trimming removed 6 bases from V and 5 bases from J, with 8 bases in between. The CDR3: CASSVGNNSPLHF. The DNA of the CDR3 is TGTGCCAGCTCTGTGGGTAATAATTCACCCCTCCACTTT.

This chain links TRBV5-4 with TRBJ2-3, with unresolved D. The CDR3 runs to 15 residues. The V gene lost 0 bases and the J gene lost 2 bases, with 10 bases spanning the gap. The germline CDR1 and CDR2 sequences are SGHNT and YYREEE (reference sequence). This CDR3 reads CASSLASISTDTQYF. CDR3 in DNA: TGTGCCAGCAGCTTGGCAAGTATTTCCACAGATACGCAGTATTTT. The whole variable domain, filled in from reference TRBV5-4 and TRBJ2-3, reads ETGVTQSPTHLIKTRGQQVTLRCSSQSGHNTVSWYQQALGQGPQFIFQYYREEENGRGNFPPRFSGLQFPNYSSELNVNALELDDSALYLCASSLASISTDTQYFGPGTRLTVL.

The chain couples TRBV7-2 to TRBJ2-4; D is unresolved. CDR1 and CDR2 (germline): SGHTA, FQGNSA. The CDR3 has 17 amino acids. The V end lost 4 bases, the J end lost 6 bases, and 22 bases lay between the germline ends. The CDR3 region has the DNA TGTGCCAGCAGCTGGACGACGGGCGGCTCGCCCGGAAACATTCAGTACTTC. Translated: CASSWTTGGSPGNIQYF.

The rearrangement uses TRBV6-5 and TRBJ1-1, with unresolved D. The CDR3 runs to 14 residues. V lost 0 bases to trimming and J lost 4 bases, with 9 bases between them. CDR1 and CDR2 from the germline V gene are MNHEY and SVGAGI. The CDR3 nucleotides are TGTGCCAGCAGTTACTCGGGAACAGTCACTGAAGCTTTCTTT. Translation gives CASSYSGTVTEAFF.

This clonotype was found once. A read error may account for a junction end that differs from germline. DNA for the CDR3: TGTGCCGGCAGAGGACAGAAGAACACTGAAGCTTTCTTT. It is translated as CAGRGQKNTEAFF. The V gene is TRBV6-1, the J gene TRBJ1-1, with a tentative D call TRBD1 (6 bases). CDR1 and CDR2 (germline): MNHNS, SASEGT. This CDR3 region has 13 residues.

CDR3 in DNA: TGTGCCAGCAGTTACTCGGAGGGTGAAGCTTTCTTT. This gives the protein CASSYSEGEAFF. This chain connects TRBV6-5 to TRBJ1-1; D is ambiguous. Germline lookup yields CDR1 MNHEY and CDR2 SVGAGI. Trimming stripped 0 bases from V and 7 bases from J, with 6 bases between. This CDR3 region has 12 residues.

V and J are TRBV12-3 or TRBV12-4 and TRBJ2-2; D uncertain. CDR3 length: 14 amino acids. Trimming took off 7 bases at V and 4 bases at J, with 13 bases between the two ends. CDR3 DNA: TGTGCCAGCACACCTAGAGTGGCCACCGGGGAGCTGTTTTTT. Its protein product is CASTPRVATGELFF.

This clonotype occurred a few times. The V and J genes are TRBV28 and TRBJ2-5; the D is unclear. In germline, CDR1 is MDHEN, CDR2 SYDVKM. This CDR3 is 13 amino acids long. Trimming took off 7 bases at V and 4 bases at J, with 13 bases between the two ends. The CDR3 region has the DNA TGTGCCAGCACCCCCTTAACACCAGAGACCCAGTACTTC. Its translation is CASTPLTPETQYF.

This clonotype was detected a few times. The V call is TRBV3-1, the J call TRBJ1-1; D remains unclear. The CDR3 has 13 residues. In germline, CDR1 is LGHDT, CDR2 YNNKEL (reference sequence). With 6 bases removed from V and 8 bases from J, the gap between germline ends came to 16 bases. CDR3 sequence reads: CASRSGIGGEAFF. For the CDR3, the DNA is TGTGCCAGCAGGTCTGGAATTGGCGGGGAAGCTTTCTTT.

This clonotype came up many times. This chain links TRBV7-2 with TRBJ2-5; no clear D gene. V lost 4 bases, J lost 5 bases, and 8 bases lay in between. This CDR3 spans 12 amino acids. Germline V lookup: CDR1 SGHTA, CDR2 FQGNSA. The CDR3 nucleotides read TGTGCCAGCAGCTCAAGGGCGGAGACCCAGTACTTC. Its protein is CASSSRAETQYF.

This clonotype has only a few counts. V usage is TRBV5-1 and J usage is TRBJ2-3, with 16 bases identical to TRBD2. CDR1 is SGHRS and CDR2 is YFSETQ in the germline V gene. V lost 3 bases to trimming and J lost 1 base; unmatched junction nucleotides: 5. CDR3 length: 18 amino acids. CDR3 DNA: TGCGCCAGCAGCTCCGGGACTAGCGGGGGGGCTGGCACAGATACGCAGTATTTT. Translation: CASSSGTSGGAGTDTQYF.

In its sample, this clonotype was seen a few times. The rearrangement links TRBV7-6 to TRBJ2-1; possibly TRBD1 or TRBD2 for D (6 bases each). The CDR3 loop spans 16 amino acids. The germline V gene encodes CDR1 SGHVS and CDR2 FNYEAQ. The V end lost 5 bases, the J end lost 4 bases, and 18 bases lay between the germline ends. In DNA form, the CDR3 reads TGTGCCAGCAGCCCGGACTACCTGGGGACATACAATGAGCAGTTCTTC. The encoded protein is CASSPDYLGTYNEQFF.

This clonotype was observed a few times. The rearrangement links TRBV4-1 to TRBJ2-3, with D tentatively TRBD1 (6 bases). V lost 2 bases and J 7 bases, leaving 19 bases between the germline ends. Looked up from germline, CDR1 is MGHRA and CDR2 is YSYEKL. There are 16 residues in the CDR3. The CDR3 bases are TGCGCCAGCAGCCAACCGACAGGCCCCTCACTAAATACGCAGTATTTT. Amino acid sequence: CASSQPTGPSLNTQYF.

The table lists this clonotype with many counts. The CDR3 DNA reads TGTGCCAGCAGAGTTGAAGTAGCGGGGGGGAGTTCCTACGAGCAGTACGTC. Protein sequence: CASRVEVAGGSSYEQYV. The genes are TRBV2 and TRBJ2-7, with 11 positions matching TRBD2. Germline V lookup: CDR1 SNHLY, CDR2 FYNNEI. CDR3 length: 17 amino acids. The J segment lost 1 base and the V segment lost 6 bases, leaving 11 bases of the junction unmatched.

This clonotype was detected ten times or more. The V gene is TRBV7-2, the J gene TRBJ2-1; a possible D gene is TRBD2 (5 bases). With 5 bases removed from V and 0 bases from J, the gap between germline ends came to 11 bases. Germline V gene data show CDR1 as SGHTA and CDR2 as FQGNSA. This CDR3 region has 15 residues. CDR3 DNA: TGTGCCAGCAGCCGCCGAGGGAGCTCCTACAATGAGCAGTTCTTC. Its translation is CASSRRGSSYNEQFF.

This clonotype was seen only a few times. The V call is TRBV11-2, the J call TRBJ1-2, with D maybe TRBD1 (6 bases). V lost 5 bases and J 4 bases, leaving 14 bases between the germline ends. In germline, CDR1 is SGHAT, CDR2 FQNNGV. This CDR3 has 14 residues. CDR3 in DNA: TGTGCCAGCAGCCTCGAACAGGGTGTCTATGGCTACACCTTC. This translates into CASSLEQGVYGYTF.

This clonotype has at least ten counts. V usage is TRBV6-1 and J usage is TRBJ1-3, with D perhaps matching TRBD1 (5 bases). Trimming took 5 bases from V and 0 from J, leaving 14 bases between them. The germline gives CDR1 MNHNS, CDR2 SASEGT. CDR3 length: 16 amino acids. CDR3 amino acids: CASSRPGLSSGNTIYF. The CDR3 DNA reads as TGTGCCAGCAGTAGACCGGGACTGAGCTCTGGAAACACCATATATTTT.

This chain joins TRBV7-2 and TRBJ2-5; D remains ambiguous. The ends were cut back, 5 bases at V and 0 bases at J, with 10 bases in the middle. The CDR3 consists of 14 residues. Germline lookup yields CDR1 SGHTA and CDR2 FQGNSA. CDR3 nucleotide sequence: TGTGCCAGCAGCCGCATCACGTACCAAGAGACCCAGTACTTC. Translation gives CASSRITYQETQYF.

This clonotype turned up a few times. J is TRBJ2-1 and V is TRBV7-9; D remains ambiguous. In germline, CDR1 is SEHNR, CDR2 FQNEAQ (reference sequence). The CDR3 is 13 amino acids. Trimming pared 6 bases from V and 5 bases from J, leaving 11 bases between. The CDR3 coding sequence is TGTGCCAGCAGGGATTTCTTGGACAATGAGCAGTTCTTC. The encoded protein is CASRDFLDNEQFF. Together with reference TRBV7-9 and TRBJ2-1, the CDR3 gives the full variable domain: DTGVSQNPRHKITKRGQNVTFRCDPISEHNRLYWYRQTLGQGPEFLTYFQNEAQLEKSRLLSDRFSAERPKGSFSTLEIQRTEQGDSAMYLCASRDFLDNEQFFGPGTRLTVL.

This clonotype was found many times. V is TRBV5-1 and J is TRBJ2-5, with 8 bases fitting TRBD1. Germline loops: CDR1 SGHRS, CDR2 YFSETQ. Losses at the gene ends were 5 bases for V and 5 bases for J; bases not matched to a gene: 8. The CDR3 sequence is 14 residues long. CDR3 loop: CASRQAGGAETQYF. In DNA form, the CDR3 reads TGCGCCAGCAGACAAGCAGGGGGCGCGGAGACCCAGTACTTC.

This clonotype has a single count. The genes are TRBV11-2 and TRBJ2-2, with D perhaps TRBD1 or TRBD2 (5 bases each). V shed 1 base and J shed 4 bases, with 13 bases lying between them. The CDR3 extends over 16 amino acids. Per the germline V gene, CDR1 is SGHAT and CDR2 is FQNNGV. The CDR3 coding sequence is TGTGCCAGCAGCTTAGTCCCCGGGGCAAGCACCGGGGAGCTGTTTTTT. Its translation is CASSLVPGASTGELFF.

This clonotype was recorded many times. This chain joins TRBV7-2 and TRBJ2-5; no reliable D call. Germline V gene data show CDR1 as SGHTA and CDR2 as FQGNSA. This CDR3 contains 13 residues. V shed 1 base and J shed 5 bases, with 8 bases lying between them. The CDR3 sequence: CASSLVFQETQYF. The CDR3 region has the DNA TGTGCCAGCAGCTTAGTGTTCCAGGAGACCCAGTACTTC.

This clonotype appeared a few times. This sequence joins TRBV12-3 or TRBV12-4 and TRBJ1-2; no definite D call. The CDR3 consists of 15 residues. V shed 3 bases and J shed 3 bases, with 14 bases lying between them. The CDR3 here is CASSFRIGWDYGYTF. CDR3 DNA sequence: TGTGCCAGCAGTTTTAGGATAGGATGGGACTATGGCTACACCTTC.

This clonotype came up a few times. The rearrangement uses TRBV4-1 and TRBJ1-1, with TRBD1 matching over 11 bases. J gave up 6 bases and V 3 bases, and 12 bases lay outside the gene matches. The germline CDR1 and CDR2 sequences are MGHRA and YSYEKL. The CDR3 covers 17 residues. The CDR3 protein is CASSQPGQGAKRAEAFF. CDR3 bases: TGCGCCAGCAGCCAGCCCGGACAGGGGGCAAAACGCGCTGAAGCTTTCTTT.